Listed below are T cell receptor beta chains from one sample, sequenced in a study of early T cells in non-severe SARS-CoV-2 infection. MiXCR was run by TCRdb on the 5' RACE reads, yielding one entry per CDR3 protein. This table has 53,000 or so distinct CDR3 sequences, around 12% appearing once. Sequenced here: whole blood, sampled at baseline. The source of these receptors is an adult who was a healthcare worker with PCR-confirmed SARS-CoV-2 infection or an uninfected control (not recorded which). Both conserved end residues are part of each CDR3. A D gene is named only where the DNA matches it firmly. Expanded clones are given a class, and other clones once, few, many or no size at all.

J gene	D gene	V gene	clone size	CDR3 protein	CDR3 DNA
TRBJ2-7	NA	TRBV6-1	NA	CASRPAGVTYEQYF	TGTGCCAGCAGGCCGGCAGGGGTGACCTACGAGCAGTACTTC
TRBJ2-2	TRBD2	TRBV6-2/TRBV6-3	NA	CASHPTGGRTGELFF	TGTGCCAGCCACCCAACGGGGGGGCGGACCGGGGAGCTGTTTTTT
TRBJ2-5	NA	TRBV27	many	CASNRLGGETQYF	TGTGCCAGCAATCGACTAGGCGGAGAGACCCAGTACTTC
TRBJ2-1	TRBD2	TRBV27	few	CASSERTGTRANEQFF	TGTGCCAGCAGTGAGCGAACCGGGACTAGAGCTAATGAGCAGTTCTTC
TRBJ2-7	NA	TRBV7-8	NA	CASSLAPRGGLVYEQYF	TGTGCCAGCAGCTTAGCGCCTCGAGGGGGGCTGGTCTACGAGCAGTACTTC
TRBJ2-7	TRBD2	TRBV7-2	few	CASSLTAGLAAYEQYF	TGTGCCAGCAGCTTAACGGCGGGACTAGCGGCCTACGAGCAGTACTTC
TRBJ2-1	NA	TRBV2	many	CASSEGVGNYNEQFF	TGTGCCAGCAGTGAAGGGGTCGGGAACTACAATGAGCAGTTCTTC
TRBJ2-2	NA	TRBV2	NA	CASSLARTPTGELFF	TGTGCCAGCAGTTTGGCGAGGACACCTACCGGGGAGCTGTTTTTT
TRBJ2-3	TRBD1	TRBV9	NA	CASSRTTGVADTQYF	TGTGCCAGCAGCCGAACCACAGGGGTCGCAGATACGCAGTATTTT
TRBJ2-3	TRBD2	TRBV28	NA	CASSLGGSGTDTQYF	TGTGCCAGCAGTTTAGGCGGGAGCGGCACAGATACGCAGTATTTT
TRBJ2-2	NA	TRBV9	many	CASSADKPGAGELFF	TGTGCCAGCAGCGCTGACAAACCGGGCGCCGGGGAGCTGTTTTTT
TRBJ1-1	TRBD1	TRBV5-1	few	CASSLQTGAEAFF	TGCGCCAGCAGCTTGCAGACAGGGGCTGAAGCTTTCTTT
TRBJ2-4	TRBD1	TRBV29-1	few	CSLRDSAKNIQYF	TGCAGCCTTAGGGACAGCGCCAAAAACATTCAGTACTTC